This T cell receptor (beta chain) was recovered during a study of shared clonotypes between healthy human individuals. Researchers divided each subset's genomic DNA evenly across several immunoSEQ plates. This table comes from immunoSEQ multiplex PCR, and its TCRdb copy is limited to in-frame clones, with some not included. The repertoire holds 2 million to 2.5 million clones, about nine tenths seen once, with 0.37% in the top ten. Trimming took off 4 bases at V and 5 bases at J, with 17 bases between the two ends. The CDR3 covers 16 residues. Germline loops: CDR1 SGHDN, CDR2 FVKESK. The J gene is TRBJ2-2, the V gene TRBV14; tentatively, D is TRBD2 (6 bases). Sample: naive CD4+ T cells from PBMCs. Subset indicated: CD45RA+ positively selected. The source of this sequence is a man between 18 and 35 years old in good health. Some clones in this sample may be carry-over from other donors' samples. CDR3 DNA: TGTGCCAGCAGCCCTCGGAGGGCGTGGGGGACCGGGGAGCTGTTTTTT. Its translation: CASSPRRAWGTGELFF. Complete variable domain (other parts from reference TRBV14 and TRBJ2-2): EAGVTQFPSHSVIEKGQTVTLRCDPISGHDNLYWYRRVMGKEIKFLLHFVKESKQDESGMPNNRFLAERTGGTYSTLKVQPAELEDSGVYFCASSPRRAWGTGELFFGEGSRLTVL.